This record concerns one T cell receptor (beta chain) sequence. Its antigen is as yet unknown. The data were taken from a study of cytomegalovirus exposure and HLA in healthy donors. Findings and caveats of the study: Researchers reported that a few CMV-associated chains were confirmed in vitro as CMV antigen-specific. A likely sequencing artifact accounted for one observed cluster of highly shared sequence variants. High sensitivity and specificity were reportedly achieved when the classifier diagnosed cytomegalovirus status.

PCR amplification relied on 60 Vbeta primers (plus 13 Jbeta primers). Data came from immunoSEQ multiplex PCR; TCRdb stores just in-frame clones and leaves some out. The top ten clones hold roughly 1.2% of a sample with about 130,000 clones, about 80% of them seen once. J lost 1 base, V lost 3 bases, and 8 bases had no gene match. This CDR3 has 16 amino acids. Germline assignment: CDR1 SGHDN and CDR2 FVKESK. Sequencing was carried out using PBMCs. This receptor was identified in a girl aged 2-10 years in good health and CMV-seronegative. The chain has TRBV14 and TRBJ2-5; 7 bases fit TRBD2. Here the CDR3 reads CASSQYGRTIQETQYF. Written as DNA, the CDR3 is TGTGCCAGCAGCCAGTACGGGAGGACTATCCAAGAGACCCAGTACTTC. Variable domain in full (rest from reference TRBV14 and TRBJ2-5): EAGVTQFPSHSVIEKGQTVTLRCDPISGHDNLYWYRRVMGKEIKFLLHFVKESKQDESGMPNNRFLAERTGGTYSTLKVQPAELEDSGVYFCASSQYGRTIQETQYFGPGTRLLVL.